This T cell receptor (beta chain) is from a study of identical twins. Findings of the study overall: The authors noted that invariant MAIT and iNKT cells could partly confound zero-insertion analyses.

This clonotype was detected many times. No antigen is known for it. TCRdb re-analysed the 5' RACE reads in MiXCR, keeping a single row per CDR3 protein. This table holds about 900,000 distinct CDR3 sequences, approximately 13% found once. Trimming removed 5 bases from V and 2 bases from J; junction bases left unmatched: 3. CDR3 length: 12 residues. CDR1 and CDR2 (germline): SQVTM, ANQGSEA. The same specimen was also included in a second study, on yellow fever vaccine responses in identical twins.

The clonotype was recovered from a woman between 18 and 29 years old in good health. Sequenced material: PBMCs. The V and J genes are TRBV29-1 and TRBJ2-7, with 7 bases lining up with TRBD1. The CDR3 region has the DNA TGCAGCGTTCGGGACAGAGCCTACGAGCAGTACTTC. Protein: CSVRDRAYEQYF.